At least ten counts were recorded for the clone carrying this T cell receptor beta chain. Its antigen is not identified. Antiretroviral therapy had run roughly three months, about 14 weeks, before follow-up blood collection. Whole blood was used without fractionation, so all unsorted peripheral T cells were included. Exclusions covered tumors, febrile or AIDS-related illness, and hepatitis B or C coinfection. About 450 ng RNA was reverse transcribed with alpha and beta constant-region primers. Alpha and beta chain libraries were made separately by chain-specific third strand synthesis with multiplexing indices. MiXCR, applied by TCRdb to the 5' RACE reads, yields one record per CDR3 protein. Found here are about 14,000 distinct CDR3 sequences, 12% of them singletons; the top ten hold 35% to 45%. The sample comes from a study of HIV-infected patients and healthy controls. Findings and caveats of the study: In healthy controls, MAIT alpha CDR3s were common; in HIV+ repertoires, severely depleted.

CDR3 length: 15 residues. Trimming removed 0 bases from V and 0 bases from J, with 8 bases in between. CDR1 and CDR2 from the germline V gene are SGHTA and FQGNSA. The J gene is TRBJ1-1, the V gene TRBV7-2; D gene unclear. Sequences were derived from blood, sampled during antiretroviral therapy. The TCR originated in an adult with HIV infection. The donor label of this sample is uncertain. The CDR3 region is CASSLALGMNTEAFF. The CDR3 nucleotides read TGTGCCAGCAGCTTAGCGCTGGGCATGAACACTGAAGCTTTCTTT.